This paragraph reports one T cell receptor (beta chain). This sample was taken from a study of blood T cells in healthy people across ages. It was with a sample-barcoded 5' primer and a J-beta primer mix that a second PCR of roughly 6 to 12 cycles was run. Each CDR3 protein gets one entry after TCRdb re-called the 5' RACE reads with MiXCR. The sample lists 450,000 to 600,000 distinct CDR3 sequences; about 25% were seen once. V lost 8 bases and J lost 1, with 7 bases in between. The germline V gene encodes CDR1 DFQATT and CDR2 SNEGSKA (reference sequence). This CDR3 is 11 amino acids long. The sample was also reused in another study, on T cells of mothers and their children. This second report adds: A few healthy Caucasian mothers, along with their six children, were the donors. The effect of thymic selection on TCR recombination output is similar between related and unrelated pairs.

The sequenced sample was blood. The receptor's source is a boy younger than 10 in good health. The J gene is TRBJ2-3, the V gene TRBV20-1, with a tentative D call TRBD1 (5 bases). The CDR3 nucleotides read TGCAGTCTGACAGGCACAGATACGCAGTATTTT. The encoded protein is CSLTGTDTQYF.